The source of this T cell receptor beta chain is a study of cytomegalovirus exposure and HLA in healthy donors. Overall study: Early released data comprised around 79 million unique TCRs from HLA-typed donors.

The CDR3 is 15 amino acids. V lost 2 bases and J lost 4, with 14 bases in between. In germline, CDR1 is MNHEY, CDR2 SVGAGI. Primers for the PCR totalled 60 Vbeta and 13 Jbeta. The repertoire was sequenced with immunoSEQ multiplex PCR; TCRdb's copy has only in-frame clones and lacks some. Of a few hundred thousand clones detected, approximately 90% appear once; the ten largest clones hold about 2%. V usage is TRBV6-5 and J usage is TRBJ1-2, with TRBD1 as a possible D gene (5 bases). This clonotype was obtained from a woman in her late teens or twenties in good health and CMV-seronegative. The specimen sequenced was PBMCs. CDR3: CASSYGLQELYGYTF. In DNA, the CDR3 is TGTGCCAGCAGTTACGGACTACAGGAGCTCTATGGCTACACCTTC.